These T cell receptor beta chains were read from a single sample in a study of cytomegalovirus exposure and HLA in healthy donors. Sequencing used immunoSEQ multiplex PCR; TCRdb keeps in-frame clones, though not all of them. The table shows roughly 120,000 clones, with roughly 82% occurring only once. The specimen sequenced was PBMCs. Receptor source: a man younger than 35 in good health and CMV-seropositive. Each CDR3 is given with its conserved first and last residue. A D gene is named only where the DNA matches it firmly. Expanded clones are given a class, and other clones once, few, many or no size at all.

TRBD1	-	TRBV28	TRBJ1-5	TGTGCCAGCAGTTCCCCCGACAGGGGAAGCAATCAGCCCCAGCATTTT	CASSSPDRGSNQPQHF
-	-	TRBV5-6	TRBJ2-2	TGTGCCAGCAGCATGGTGGGAGCCGGGGAGCTGTTTTTT	CASSMVGAGELFF
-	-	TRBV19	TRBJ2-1	TGTGCCAGTAGTATACTATTCGGCAATGAGCAGTTCTTC	CASSILFGNEQFF
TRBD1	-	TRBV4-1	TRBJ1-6	TGCGCCAGCAGCCAAAAACAGGGGAGTTCACCCCTCCACTTT	CASSQKQGSSPLHF
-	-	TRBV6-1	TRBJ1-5	TGTGCCAGCAGTGGGTCAGGAACTAATCAGCCCCAGCATTTT	CASSGSGTNQPQHF
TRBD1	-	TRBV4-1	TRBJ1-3	TGCGCCAGCAGCCATGATGTCCGGGACAGGGAGGAACATTACTCTGGAAACACCATATATTTT	CASSHDVRDREEHYSGNTIYF
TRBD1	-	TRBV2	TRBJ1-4	TGTGCCAGCAGCGTAGACCCGGGACAGTGGGATGAAAAACTGTTTTTT	CASSVDPGQWDEKLFF
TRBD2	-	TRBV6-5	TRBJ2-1	TGTGCCAGCAGTCGGAGCGGGGTCGCGAAAGAGCAGTTCTTC	CASSRSGVAKEQFF
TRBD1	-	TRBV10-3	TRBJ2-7	TGTGCCATCAGTGACCGGGACAGGGACGAGCAGTACTTC	CAISDRDRDEQYF
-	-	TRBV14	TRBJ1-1	TGTGCCAGCAGCCACAGGGTTTTGAACACTGAAGCTTTCTTT	CASSHRVLNTEAFF
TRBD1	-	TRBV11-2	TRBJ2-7	TGTGCCAGCAGCTCAAACCGGGACAGTACACCCTACGAGCAGTACTTC	CASSSNRDSTPYEQYF
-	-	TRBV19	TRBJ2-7	TGTGCCAGTAGTATTAAGGGGACAAGCTCCTACGAGCAGTACTTC	CASSIKGTSSYEQYF
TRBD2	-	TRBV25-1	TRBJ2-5	TGTGCCAGCAGTGTGACCGGGGGGGGAGAGACCCAGTACTTC	CASSVTGGGETQYF
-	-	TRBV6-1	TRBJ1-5	TGTGCCAGCCGTTTTTATGAACAGGGCAATCAGCCCCAGCATTTT	CASRFYEQGNQPQHF
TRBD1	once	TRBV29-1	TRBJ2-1	TGCTCCGGGACAGGGATGGTCGATGAGCAGTTCTTC	CSGTGMVDEQFF
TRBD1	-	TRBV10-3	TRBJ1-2	TGTGCCAACACAGGGGACCCTAACTATGGCTACACCTTC	CANTGDPNYGYTF
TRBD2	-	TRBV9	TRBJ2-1	TGTGCCAGCGGCTTAGCGGGAGGCCAAACCCATGAGCAGTTCTTC	CASGLAGGQTHEQFF
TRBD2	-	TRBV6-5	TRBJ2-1	TGTGCCAGCAGTTATTCGACTAGCGGGGGTCACAATGAGCAGTTCTTC	CASSYSTSGGHNEQFF
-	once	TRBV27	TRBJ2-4	TGTGCCAGCAGTTTGGCGGGCTTAGCCAAAAACAGTCAGTACTTC	CASSLAGLAKNSQYF
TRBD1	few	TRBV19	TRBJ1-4	TGTGCCAGTAGTGGACCGGGACAGCACTATACACTCCTCTTT	CASSGPGQHYTLLF
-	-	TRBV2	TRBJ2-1	TGTGCCAGCAGTGTCCCCGATGAGCAGTTCTTC	CASSVPDEQFF
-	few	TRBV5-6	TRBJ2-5	TGTGCCAGCAGCTTGGGCAGCCAAGAGACCCAGTACTTC	CASSLGSQETQYF
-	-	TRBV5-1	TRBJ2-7	TGCGCCAGCAGCTTGTATCTTTCAGCGAGAAACTACGAGCAGTACTTC	CASSLYLSARNYEQYF
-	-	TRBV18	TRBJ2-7	TGTGCCAGCTCACGCCCAGGTGCCTACGAGCAGTACTTC	CASSRPGAYEQYF
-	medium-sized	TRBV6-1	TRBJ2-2	TGTGCCAGCAGTGAATTCGACAGCCTCAACACCGGGGAGCTGTTTTTT	CASSEFDSLNTGELFF
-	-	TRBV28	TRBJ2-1	TGTGCCAGCAGTTCCCCCCTCATGGATAGAGGCAATAATGAGCAGTTCTTC	CASSSPLMDRGNNEQFF
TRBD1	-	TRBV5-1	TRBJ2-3	TGCGCCAGCAGCTGGTCCGGGACAGGGAATCCAGATACGCAGTATTTT	CASSWSGTGNPDTQYF
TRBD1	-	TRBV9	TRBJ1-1	TGTGCCAGCAGCGTACAGGGGGGCACTGAAGCTTTCTTT	CASSVQGGTEAFF
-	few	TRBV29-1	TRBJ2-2	TGCAGCGTTGACGCCTTGGGGCCGAACACCGGGGAGCTGTTTTTT	CSVDALGPNTGELFF
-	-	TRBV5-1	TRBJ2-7	TGCGCCAGCAGCTTGGTGTCTCTCTACGAGCAGTACTTC	CASSLVSLYEQYF
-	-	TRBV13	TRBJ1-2	TGTGCCAGCAGCCCTGGCCAGCAGGATGGCTACACCTTC	CASSPGQQDGYTF
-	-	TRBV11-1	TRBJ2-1	TGTGCCAGCAGCTTAGGAGGGGGTGGTGAGCAGTTCTTC	CASSLGGGGEQFF
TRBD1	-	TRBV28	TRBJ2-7	TGTGCCAGTAAGGGGACAGGGGACCTATTCACCTACGAGCAGTACTTC	CASKGTGDLFTYEQYF
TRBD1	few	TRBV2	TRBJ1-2	TGTGCCAGCAGGGACAGGGACGGCTATGGCTACACCTTC	CASRDRDGYGYTF
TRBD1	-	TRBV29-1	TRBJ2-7	TGCAGCCTTGGGACAGGGTTTTGTTACGAGCAGTACTTC	CSLGTGFCYEQYF
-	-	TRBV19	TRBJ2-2	TGTGCCAGTAGCACCCACCTGGGGGCACCGAACACCGGGGAGCTGTTTTTT	CASSTHLGAPNTGELFF
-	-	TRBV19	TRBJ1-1	TGTGCCTCTTCTCTAGGCACTGAAGCTTTCTTT	CASSLGTEAFF
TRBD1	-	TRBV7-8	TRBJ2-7	TGTGCCAGCAGCCGACGCCGGGACAGAGTTATCGAGCAGTACTTC	CASSRRRDRVIEQYF
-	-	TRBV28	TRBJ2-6	TGTGCCAGCAGTTCGGCCGGGACTCCGTCTGGGGCCAACGTCCTGACTTTC	CASSSAGTPSGANVLTF
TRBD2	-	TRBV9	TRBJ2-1	TGTGCCAGCAGCCCTCGACTAGCGGGAGACAATGAGCAGTTCTTC	CASSPRLAGDNEQFF
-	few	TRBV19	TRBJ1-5	TGTGCCAGCAACCGACCACGGGACAATCAGCCCCAGCATTTT	CASNRPRDNQPQHF
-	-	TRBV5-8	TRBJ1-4	TGTGCCAGCAGCCTGAACAGGGTTGGGGAAAAACTGTTTTTT	CASSLNRVGEKLFF
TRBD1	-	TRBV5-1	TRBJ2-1	TGCGCCAGCAGCTTGAAAACAGGGGGCTACAATGAGCAGTTCTTC	CASSLKTGGYNEQFF
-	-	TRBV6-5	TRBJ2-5	TGTGCCAGCAGTTTCCTCGGGACCCAGTACTTC	CASSFLGTQYF
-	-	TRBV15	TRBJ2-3	TGTGCCACCAGCAGGGATACAGGGTACACGCAGTATTTT	CATSRDTGYTQYF
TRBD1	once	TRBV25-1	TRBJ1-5	TGTGCCAGCAGTGCCCCGGGACAGGGGGATAGCAATCAGCCCCAGCATTTT	CASSAPGQGDSNQPQHF
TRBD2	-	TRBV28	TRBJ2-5	TGTGCCAGCAGTCCTCAGCGGGGGGCAGGAGAGACCCAGTACTTC	CASSPQRGAGETQYF
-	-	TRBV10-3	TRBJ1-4	TGTGCCATCAGTGAACAGGGTAATGAAAAACTGTTTTTT	CAISEQGNEKLFF
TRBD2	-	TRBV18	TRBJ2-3	TGTGCCAGCTCCCGACTAGCGGCTACAGATACGCAGTATTTT	CASSRLAATDTQYF
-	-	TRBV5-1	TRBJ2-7	TGCGCCAGCAGCCTGGAGAGCTCCTACGAGCAGTACTTC	CASSLESSYEQYF
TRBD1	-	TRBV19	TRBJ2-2	TGTGCCAGTAGTATACAGGGGGACACCGGGGAGCTGTTTTTT	CASSIQGDTGELFF
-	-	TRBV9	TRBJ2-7	TGTGCCAGCAGCGTAGCTCGCCAGGGGATATACGAGCAGTACTTC	CASSVARQGIYEQYF
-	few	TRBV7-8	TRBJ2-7	TGTGCCAGCAGCTCCCGGTTTAGCGGTACCTACGAGCAGTACTTC	CASSSRFSGTYEQYF
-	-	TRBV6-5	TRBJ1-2	TGTGCCACAACAGGGAACTATGGCTACACCTTC	CATTGNYGYTF